Listed below are T cell receptor beta chains from one sample, sequenced in a study of blood T cell repertoires in COVID-19. TCRdb keeps only in-frame clones here, not all; method: immunoSEQ multiplex PCR. The sample gives 52,000 or so clones, 65% to 85% of which show up once; roughly 18% is in the top ten. Sequenced input: peripheral blood. Receptor source: a man between 70 and 80 years old with active COVID-19. CDR3s include the opening cysteine and the closing phenylalanine or tryptophan. The D gene is left open where the match is weak. Only some rows state a clone size, as once, few, many or a class for expanded clones.

D | J | length | V | size | CDR3 | DNA
- | TRBJ1-4 | 12 | TRBV4-2 | - | CASSQGGEKLFF | TGTGCCAGCAGCCAAGGAGGTGAAAAACTGTTTTTT
- | TRBJ2-7 | 13 | TRBV2 | few | CASSGGPLYEQYF | TGTGCCAGCAGTGGGGGGCCCCTCTACGAGCAGTACTTC
- | TRBJ2-1 | 14 | TRBV6-5 | - | CATSSVLAPGEQFF | TGTGCCACCTCTAGCGTACTGGCGCCGGGTGAGCAGTTCTTC
- | TRBJ2-6 | 17 | TRBV7-8 | - | CASSLVGGLSGANVLTF | TGTGCCAGCAGCTTAGTAGGTGGGCTCTCTGGGGCCAACGTCCTGACTTTC
TRBD2 | TRBJ2-1 | 15 | TRBV9 | few | CASSPLASGRNEQFF | TGTGCCAGCAGCCCACTCGCTAGCGGGAGAAATGAGCAGTTCTTC
- | TRBJ2-7 | 16 | TRBV2 | few | CASSDFSRQGVYEQYF | TGTGCCAGCAGTGATTTCTCCCGCCAGGGTGTCTACGAGCAGTACTTC
- | TRBJ1-1 | 16 | TRBV5-8 | - | CASSLDGAVRGTEAFF | TGTGCCAGCAGCCTGGACGGGGCCGTGAGGGGGACTGAAGCTTTCTTT
- | TRBJ2-7 | 15 | TRBV4-3 | few | CASSQEGEPYYEQYF | TGCGCCAGCAGCCAAGAGGGAGAACCATACTACGAGCAGTACTTC
- | TRBJ2-3 | 13 | TRBV6-5 | - | CASIEPGTDTQYF | TGTGCCAGCATCGAACCGGGCACAGATACGCAGTATTTT
- | TRBJ2-3 | 13 | TRBV6-6 | - | CASDRDSTDTQYF | TGTGCCAGCGACCGGGACTCCACAGATACGCAGTATTTT
TRBD1 | TRBJ2-7 | 16 | TRBV18 | - | CASSPPTGGVLYEQYF | TGTGCCAGCTCACCACCGACAGGGGGCGTGTTGTACGAGCAGTACTTC
- | TRBJ2-7 | 15 | TRBV7-6 | once | CASSPSPSVSYEQYF | TGTGCCAGCAGCCCGAGCCCCAGCGTATCCTACGAGCAGTACTTC
TRBD1 | TRBJ1-1 | 13 | TRBV6-5 | - | CASIHSGTAEAFF | TGTGCCAGCATCCACTCCGGGACAGCTGAAGCTTTCTTT
TRBD2 | TRBJ2-1 | 14 | TRBV24-1 | - | CATSDPTSGPHKFF | TGTGCCACCAGTGACCCGACTAGCGGACCCCATAAATTCTTC
- | TRBJ1-4 | 14 | TRBV2 | - | CASTIDRANEKLFF | TGTGCCAGCACCATCGACAGAGCGAATGAAAAACTGTTTTTT
- | TRBJ2-7 | 13 | TRBV5-6 | - | CASSLVQFGEQYF | TGTGCCAGCAGCTTGGTACAGTTTGGCGAGCAGTACTTC
TRBD1 | TRBJ2-5 | 15 | TRBV19 | - | CASNNPNRGQETQYF | TGTGCCAGTAATAACCCAAACAGGGGACAAGAGACCCAGTACTTC
TRBD1 | TRBJ2-4 | 19 | TRBV7-9 | - | CASSLGPKLGGLAKNIQYF | TGTGCCAGCAGCTTAGGGCCAAAGCTAGGGGGCCTAGCCAAAAACATTCAGTACTTC
TRBD2 | TRBJ2-1 | 14 | TRBV6-6 | - | CASTTTSGRNEQFF | TGTGCCAGCACCACGACTAGCGGGAGAAATGAGCAGTTCTTC
- | TRBJ1-6 | 14 | TRBV3-1/TRBV3-2 | - | CASSQSMASSPLHF | TGTGCCAGCAGCCAGTCGATGGCCAGTTCACCCCTCCACTTT
- | TRBJ2-7 | 13 | TRBV2 | - | CASRTTGAYEQYF | TGTGCCAGCAGGACGACAGGAGCCTACGAGCAGTACTTC
- | TRBJ2-1 | 15 | TRBV7-8 | - | CASTPGHSSYNEQFF | TGTGCCAGCACCCCGGGACACAGCTCCTACAATGAGCAGTTCTTC
- | TRBJ2-3 | 14 | TRBV6-6 | few | CASSYRAGTDTQYF | TGTGCCAGCAGTTACCGGGCAGGGACAGATACGCAGTATTTT
TRBD1 | TRBJ2-7 | 14 | TRBV2 | - | CASSRQGVNYEQYF | TGTGCCAGCAGTAGACAGGGGGTAAATTACGAGCAGTACTTC
- | TRBJ2-3 | 16 | TRBV4-1 | - | CASSLTISPSTDTQYF | TGCGCCAGCAGCCTCACTATTAGTCCTAGCACAGATACGCAGTATTTT
TRBD2 | TRBJ2-5 | 15 | TRBV10-3 | - | CATAGLAGPQETQYF | TGTGCCACCGCCGGACTAGCGGGCCCCCAAGAGACCCAGTACTTC
TRBD1 | TRBJ1-5 | 18 | TRBV7-2 | - | CASSLVAGTGGINQPQHF | TGTGCCAGCAGCTTAGTCGCCGGGACAGGGGGAATCAATCAGCCCCAGCATTTT
- | TRBJ1-2 | 15 | TRBV3-1/TRBV3-2 | - | CASSSLGGLDYGYTF | TGTGCCAGCAGCTCCCTCGGGGGTTTGGACTATGGCTACACCTTC
- | TRBJ2-1 | 13 | TRBV7-3 | once | CASSFEGGNEQFF | TGTGCCAGCAGCTTCGAAGGGGGCAATGAGCAGTTCTTC
TRBD1 | TRBJ2-1 | 16 | TRBV5-8 | - | CASSKDGQGMNNEQFF | TGTGCCAGCAGTAAAGATGGACAGGGAATGAACAATGAGCAGTTCTTC
- | TRBJ2-7 | 12 | TRBV3-1/TRBV3-2 | - | CASSRRHGEQYF | TGTGCCAGCAGCCGTCGCCACGGCGAGCAGTACTTC
TRBD2 | TRBJ2-3 | 20 | TRBV6-7 | once | CASSYPPPSGRRQGTDTQYF | TGTGCCAGCAGTTACCCGCCTCCTAGCGGGAGACGGCAGGGCACAGATACGCAGTATTTT
TRBD1 | TRBJ1-5 | 14 | TRBV9 | - | CASSVEGGGQPQHF | TGTGCCAGCAGCGTAGAAGGGGGCGGCCAGCCCCAGCATTTT
- | TRBJ2-6 | 14 | TRBV7-9 | - | CASSLYSGANVLTF | TGTGCCAGCAGCTTATACTCTGGGGCCAACGTCCTGACTTTC
- | TRBJ2-7 | 11 | TRBV5-5 | - | CASSYGQEQYF | TGTGCCAGCAGCTACGGACAAGAGCAGTACTTC
TRBD1 | TRBJ2-7 | 14 | TRBV6-6 | - | CASRDPGQGGEQYF | TGTGCCAGCAGAGATCCAGGACAGGGAGGCGAGCAGTACTTC
TRBD1 | TRBJ2-5 | 14 | TRBV5-1 | few | CASSPTGGQETQYF | TGCGCCAGCAGCCCCACAGGGGGCCAAGAGACCCAGTACTTC
- | TRBJ2-6 | 17 | TRBV30 | - | CAWSVARVRSGANVLTF | TGTGCCTGGAGTGTAGCCAGGGTCCGCTCTGGGGCCAACGTCCTGACTTTC
- | TRBJ1-5 | 12 | TRBV2 | - | CASREGEQPQHF | TGTGCCAGCAGAGAGGGGGAGCAGCCCCAGCATTTT
- | TRBJ2-1 | 15 | TRBV7-2 | - | CASSGGGKKGDEQFF | TGTGCCAGCAGCGGTGGAGGGAAGAAGGGCGATGAGCAGTTCTTC
- | TRBJ2-7 | 14 | TRBV4-3 | - | CASSQDRTSYEQYF | TGCGCCAGCAGCCAAGACAGGACTTCCTACGAGCAGTACTTC
- | TRBJ1-6 | 17 | TRBV21-1 | few | CASSTRRGPNNNSPLHF | TGTGCCAGCAGCACCCGAAGGGGGCCTAACAATAATTCACCCCTCCACTTT
TRBD2 | TRBJ2-1 | 17 | TRBV6-2/TRBV6-3 | - | CASSSEPGLAGGYEQFF | TGTGCCAGCAGTTCCGAACCGGGACTAGCGGGAGGATATGAGCAGTTCTTC
TRBD2 | TRBJ2-5 | 15 | TRBV5-4 | few | CASSLVGGMGETQYF | TGTGCCAGCAGCTTGGTGGGGGGGATGGGAGAGACCCAGTACTTC
- | TRBJ1-4 | 15 | TRBV5-4 | once | CASSLDSTTNEKLFF | TGTGCCAGCAGCTTGGACAGTACAACTAATGAAAAACTGTTTTTT
TRBD2 | TRBJ2-1 | 17 | TRBV9 | - | CASSVGPPGGTYNEQFF | TGTGCCAGCAGCGTAGGTCCACCGGGAGGGACTTACAATGAGCAGTTCTTC
TRBD2 | TRBJ2-5 | 18 | TRBV28 | - | CASSFRQGWTSGGETQYF | TGTGCCAGCAGTTTCCGACAGGGTTGGACTAGCGGGGGAGAGACCCAGTACTTC
- | TRBJ2-7 | 13 | TRBV7-9 | - | CASSPRQAYEQYF | TGTGCCAGCAGCCCTAGACAGGCCTACGAGCAGTACTTC
TRBD1 | TRBJ1-5 | 15 | TRBV6-5 | - | CASSSGTGRGQPQHF | TGTGCCAGCAGTTCCGGGACAGGGCGAGGTCAGCCCCAGCATTTT